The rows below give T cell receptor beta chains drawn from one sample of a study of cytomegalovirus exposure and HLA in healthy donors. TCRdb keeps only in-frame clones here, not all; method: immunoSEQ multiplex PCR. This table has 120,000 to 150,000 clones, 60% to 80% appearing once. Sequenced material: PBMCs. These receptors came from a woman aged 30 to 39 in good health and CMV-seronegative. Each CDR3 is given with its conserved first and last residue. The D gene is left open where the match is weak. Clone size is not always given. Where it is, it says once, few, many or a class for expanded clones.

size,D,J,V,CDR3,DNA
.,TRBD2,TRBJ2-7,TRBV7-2,CASSRLAGGLNEQYF,TGTGCCAGCAGCCGACTAGCGGGGGGCCTAAACGAGCAGTACTTC
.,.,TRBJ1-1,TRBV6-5,CASSYSTQVGTEAFF,TGTGCCAGCAGTTACTCGACACAGGTCGGCACTGAAGCTTTCTTT
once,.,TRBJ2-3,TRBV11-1,CASSTEDTQYF,TGTGCCAGCAGCACAGAGGATACGCAGTATTTT
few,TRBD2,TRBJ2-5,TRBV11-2,CASSLGSSGRQETQYF,TGTGCCAGCAGCTTAGGATCTAGCGGCCGCCAAGAGACCCAGTACTTC
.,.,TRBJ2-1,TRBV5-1,CASSLDGVTRVDEQFF,TGCGCCAGCAGCTTGGATGGTGTGACTAGGGTCGATGAGCAGTTCTTC
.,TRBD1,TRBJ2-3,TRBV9,CASSVGPGTGPTDTQYF,TGTGCCAGCAGCGTAGGCCCCGGGACAGGGCCCACAGATACGCAGTATTTT
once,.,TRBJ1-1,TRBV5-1,CASSPAEGTEAFF,TGCGCCAGCAGCCCTGCGGAAGGCACTGAAGCTTTCTTT
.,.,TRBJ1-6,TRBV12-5,CASGSATGGLGSPLHF,TGTGCTAGTGGATCCGCGACGGGGGGGCTGGGTTCACCCCTCCACTTT
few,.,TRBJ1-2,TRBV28,CASSSATGIYGYTF,TGTGCCAGCAGCTCCGCGACAGGAATCTATGGCTACACCTTC
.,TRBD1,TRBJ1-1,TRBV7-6,CASSPRQGLGEAFF,TGTGCCAGCAGCCCTCGACAGGGTCTGGGTGAAGCTTTCTTT
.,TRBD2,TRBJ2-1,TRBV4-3,CASSQSVRGGVGNEQFF,TGCGCCAGCAGCCAGTCGGTCCGGGGGGGGGTCGGCAATGAGCAGTTCTTC
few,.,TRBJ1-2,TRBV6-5,CASSFDGASGGYTF,TGTGCCAGCAGTTTCGACGGAGCCTCGGGGGGCTACACCTTC
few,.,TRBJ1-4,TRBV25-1,CASREAGLTNEKLFF,TGTGCCAGCAGAGAGGCGGGACTGACTAATGAAAAACTGTTTTTT
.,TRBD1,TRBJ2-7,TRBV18,CASSPGTGVEEQYF,TGTGCCAGCTCACCAGGGACAGGGGTAGAAGAGCAGTACTTC
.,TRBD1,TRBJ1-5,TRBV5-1,CASSGGQGNNQPQHF,TGCGCCAGCTCCGGCGGACAGGGAAACAATCAGCCCCAGCATTTT
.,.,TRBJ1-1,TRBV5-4,CASSSGANTEAFF,TGTGCCAGCAGCTCAGGGGCGAACACTGAAGCTTTCTTT
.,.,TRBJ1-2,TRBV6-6,CASTVGQPYGYTF,TGTGCCAGCACGGTCGGACAACCCTATGGCTACACCTTC
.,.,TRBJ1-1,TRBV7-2,CASSLAGSGTEAFF,TGTGCCAGCAGCTTAGCTGGGTCCGGGACTGAAGCTTTCTTT
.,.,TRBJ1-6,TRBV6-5,CASRQVLANSPLHF,TGTGCCAGCAGACAGGTTCTCGCTAATTCACCCCTCCACTTT
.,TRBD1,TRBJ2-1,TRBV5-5,CASSWGTGGRYEQFF,TGTGCCAGCAGCTGGGGGACAGGGGGAAGATATGAGCAGTTCTTC
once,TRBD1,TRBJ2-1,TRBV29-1,CSVSAGDRGLGEQFF,TGCAGCGTTTCAGCGGGGGACAGGGGCTTAGGGGAGCAGTTCTTC
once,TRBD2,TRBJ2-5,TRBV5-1,CASSLGLAGPSQETQYF,TGCGCCAGCAGCTTAGGACTAGCGGGCCCAAGCCAAGAGACCCAGTACTTC
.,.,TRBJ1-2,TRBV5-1,CASSPREDPSYGYTF,TGCGCCAGCAGCCCCCGGGAGGACCCGTCATATGGCTACACCTTC
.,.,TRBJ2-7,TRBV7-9,CASSQTRTASYEQYF,TGTGCCAGCAGCCAAACGAGGACAGCCTCCTACGAGCAGTACTTC
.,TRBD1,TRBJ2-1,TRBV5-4,CASSRGQGPNNEQFF,TGTGCCAGCAGCCGTGGACAGGGTCCCAACAATGAGCAGTTCTTC
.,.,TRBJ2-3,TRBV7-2,CASSSGLSTDTQYF,TGTGCCAGCAGCTCCGGACTCTCCACAGATACGCAGTATTTT
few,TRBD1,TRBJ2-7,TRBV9,CASSVYWDRAWGEQYF,TGTGCCAGCAGCGTATACTGGGACAGGGCTTGGGGAGAGCAGTACTTC
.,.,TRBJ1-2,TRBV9,CASSVVGGPGGYTF,TGTGCCAGCAGCGTAGTGGGGGGGCCCGGTGGCTACACCTTC
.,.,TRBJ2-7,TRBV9,CASSTPRRTSLDF,TGTGCCAGCAGCACACCTAGAAGGACAAGCCTGGACTTC
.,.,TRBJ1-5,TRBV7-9,CASSLEGDSNQPQHF,TGTGCCAGCAGCTTAGAGGGGGATAGCAATCAGCCCCAGCATTTT
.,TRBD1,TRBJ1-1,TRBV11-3,CASSRPGTGEVEAFF,TGTGCCAGCAGCCGTCCCGGGACAGGGGAAGTTGAAGCTTTCTTT
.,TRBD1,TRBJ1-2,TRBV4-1,CASSQRQGQYIGYTF,TGCGCCAGCAGCCAACGACAGGGGCAATATATTGGCTACACCTTC
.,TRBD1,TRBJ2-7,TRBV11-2,CASSPRTGSSYEQYF,TGTGCCAGCAGCCCCAGGACAGGGTCGTCCTACGAGCAGTACTTC
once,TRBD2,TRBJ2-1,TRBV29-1,CSVDDRYRTSGGGEQFF,TGCAGCGTTGACGACCGGTACCGGACTAGCGGGGGGGGTGAGCAGTTCTTC
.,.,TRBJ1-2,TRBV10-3,CAISLWDIHGYTF,TGTGCCATCAGTTTATGGGACATACATGGCTACACCTTC
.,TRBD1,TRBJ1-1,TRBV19,CASSPGRGLMNTEAFF,TGTGCCAGTAGTCCCGGTAGGGGGCTAATGAACACTGAAGCTTTCTTT
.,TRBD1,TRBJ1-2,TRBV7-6,CASSLGDRGGYGYTF,TGTGCCAGCAGCTTAGGGGACAGGGGAGGATATGGCTACACCTTC
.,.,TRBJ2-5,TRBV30,CAWSVGRRQETQYF,TGTGCCTGGAGTGTGGGCAGGCGCCAAGAGACCCAGTACTTC
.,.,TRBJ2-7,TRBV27,CASSLPGWEQYF,TGTGCCAGCAGTTTGCCTGGCTGGGAGCAGTACTTC
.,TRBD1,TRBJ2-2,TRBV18,CASSSNGQGSGELFF,TGTGCCAGCTCATCGAACGGACAGGGTTCCGGGGAGCTGTTTTTT